This T cell receptor beta chain comes out of a study of CD8 T cells in Susac syndrome. Random hexamers served to reverse transcribe roughly 0.45 to 1 ug RNA. A multiplex approach, immunoSEQ multiplex PCR, amplified TCR beta CDR3 across 54 Vbeta and 13 Jbeta. Each CDR3 protein is one row after TCRdb ran MiXCR on the immunoSEQ multiplex PCR reads. The sample holds approximately 120,000 distinct CDR3 sequences, more than 80% seen once. The length of the CDR3 is 16 residues. The V gene end was trimmed by 5 bases and the J gene end by 5 bases; junction bases not matched to a gene: 12. The germline gives CDR1 SEHNR, CDR2 FQNEAQ (reference sequence). Whole-study findings and limits: The study's TCR sequencing and HLA analysis drew on a certain number of individuals. That number was acknowledged as relatively small.

As regards this clonotype: Antigen unknown.

TCR beta sequencing covered blood CD8+ and CD4+ T cells. This TCR was recovered from a human donor with multiple sclerosis. This chain uses TRBV7-9 with TRBJ2-1, with TRBD2 matching 7 bases. Sequenced sample: CD8+ T cells from PBMCs. CDR3 coding DNA: TGTGCCAGCAGCCCTAGGGGTCGGGAGGCAAACAATGAGCAGTTCTTC. Its protein is CASSPRGREANNEQFF.